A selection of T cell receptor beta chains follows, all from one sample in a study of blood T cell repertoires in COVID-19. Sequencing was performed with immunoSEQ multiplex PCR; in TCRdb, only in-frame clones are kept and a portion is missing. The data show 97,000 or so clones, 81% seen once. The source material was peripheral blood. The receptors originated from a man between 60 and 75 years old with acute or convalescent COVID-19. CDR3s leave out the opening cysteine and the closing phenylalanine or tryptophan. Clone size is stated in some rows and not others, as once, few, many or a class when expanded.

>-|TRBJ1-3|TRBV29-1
SGRQGGSGNTIY
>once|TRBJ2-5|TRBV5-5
ASSLEQGWETQY
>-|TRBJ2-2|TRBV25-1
ASSPNRGRGGELF
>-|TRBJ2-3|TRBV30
AWSIPSGGRDTQY
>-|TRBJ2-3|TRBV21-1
ASRGGTGSSDTQY
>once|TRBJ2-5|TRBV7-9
ASSRDYETQY
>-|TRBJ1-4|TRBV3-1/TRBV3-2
ASSRAQGQGNEKLF
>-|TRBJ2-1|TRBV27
ASSSVPGLANEQF
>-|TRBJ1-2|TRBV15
ATSSGIPSGGYT
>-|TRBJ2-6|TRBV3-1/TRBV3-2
ASSPRDSGGASGANVLT
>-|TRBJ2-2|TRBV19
ASRGGNTGELF
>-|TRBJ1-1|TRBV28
ASSLGGFTEAF
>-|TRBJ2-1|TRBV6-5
ASSSVGLVYNEQF
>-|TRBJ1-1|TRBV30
AWSIRQGLTEAF
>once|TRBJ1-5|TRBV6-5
ASKGLNSNQPQH
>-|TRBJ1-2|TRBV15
ATSARQGNYGYT
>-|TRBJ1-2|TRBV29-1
SVEDLPGDYGYT
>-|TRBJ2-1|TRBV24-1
ATSDHRGKSSYNEQF
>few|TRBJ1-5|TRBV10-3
AIREDRGYQPQH
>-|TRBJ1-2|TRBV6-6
ASTGAHYGYT
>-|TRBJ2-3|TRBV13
ASSLGNSGGVDSTDTQY
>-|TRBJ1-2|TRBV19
ASTMGGIIGGYT
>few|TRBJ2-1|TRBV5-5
ASSLTSGNHNEQF
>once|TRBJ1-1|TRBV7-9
ASSLDWGRTGNTEAF
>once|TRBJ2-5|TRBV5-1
ASSSSSGQETQY
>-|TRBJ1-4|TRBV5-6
ASSLYQYGEKLF
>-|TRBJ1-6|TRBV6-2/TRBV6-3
ASSFPLVGGHQNSPLH
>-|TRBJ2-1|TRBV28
ASFRGQGRINEQF
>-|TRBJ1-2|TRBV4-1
ASSQAVQVAYGYT
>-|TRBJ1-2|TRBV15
ATTISGTYNGYT
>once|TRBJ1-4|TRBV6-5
ASRRTGDEKLF
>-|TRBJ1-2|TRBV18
ASSLDRDYGYT
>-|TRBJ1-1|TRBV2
ASRTGQAF
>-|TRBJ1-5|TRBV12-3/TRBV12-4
ASSIDSNQPQH
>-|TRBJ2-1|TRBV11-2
ASSPPSSYNEQF
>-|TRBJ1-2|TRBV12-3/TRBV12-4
ASSRQGDYT
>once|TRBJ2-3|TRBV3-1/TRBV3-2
ASSTSSGGATDTQY